The 18 T cell receptor beta chains below come from one sample, sequenced in a study of control samples from healthy donors and cancer patients. The method was immunoSEQ multiplex PCR; TCRdb's version includes in-frame clones alone and lacks a portion of them. The profile shows about 150,000 clones, about nine tenths of them singletons. Material: blood. The receptors were gathered from a man aged 30 to 39 in good health.

The chain has TRBV6-4 and TRBJ1-2; 8 bases are shared with TRBD1. CDR1 and CDR2 (germline): MRHNA, SNTAGT. This CDR3 region has 15 residues. J lost 5 bases, V lost 2 bases, and 7 bases had no gene match. For the CDR3, the DNA is TGTGCCAGCAGTGACCGGACAGGGCCTGGGTATGGCTACACCTTC. Its protein is CASSDRTGPGYGYTF.

The rearrangement joins TRBV4-1 to TRBJ2-2; 9 nucleotides align to TRBD1. Germline V lookup: CDR1 MGHRA, CDR2 YSYEKL. V shed 3 bases, J shed 6 bases, and the junction held 2 bases outside the gene matches. CDR3 length: 14 amino acids. This CDR3 reads CASSQGQGAGELFF. The CDR3 DNA follows: TGCGCCAGCAGCCAGGGACAGGGAGCCGGGGAGCTGTTTTTT.

The V gene is TRBV2, the J gene TRBJ2-2; 11 bases are shared with TRBD1. This CDR3 spans 15 amino acids. With 4 bases clipped from V and 4 bases from J, the junction kept 2 bases outside the gene matches. In germline, CDR1 is SNHLY, CDR2 FYNNEI. The CDR3 DNA follows: TGTGCCAGCAGTGGGACAGGGGGCTTCACCGGGGAGCTGTTTTTT. Its protein is CASSGTGGFTGELFF. The variable domain in full, with the rest retrieved from reference TRBV2 and TRBJ2-2, is EPEVTQTPSHQVTQMGQEVILRCVPISNHLYFYWYRQILGQKVEFLVSFYNNEISEKSEIFDDQFSVERPDGSNFTLKIRSTKLEDSAMYFCASSGTGGFTGELFFGEGSRLTVL.

The rearrangement joins TRBV25-1 to TRBJ1-3; 7 nucleotides agree with TRBD1. With V trimmed by 6 bases and J by 2 bases, 1 base remained unmatched. The CDR3 totals 13 residues. Germline loops: CDR1 MGHDK, CDR2 SYGVNS. CDR3 in amino acids: CASRQGAGNTIYF. The CDR3 bases are TGTGCCAGCAGGCAGGGGGCTGGAAACACCATATATTTT.

CDR3 protein: CASSLLSNSYNEQFF. Here the CDR3 DNA reads TGTGCCAGCAGCTTATTGTCTAACTCCTACAATGAGCAGTTCTTC. The chain uses TRBV7-9 and TRBJ2-1; no firm D call. Trimming removed 2 bases from V and 0 bases from J, with 8 bases in between. Germline values: CDR1 SEHNR, CDR2 FQNEAQ (reference sequence). This CDR3 spans 15 amino acids.

The chain uses TRBV18 and TRBJ1-1; D not resolved. V lost 4 bases to trimming and J lost 0 bases, with 6 bases between them. Germline loops: CDR1 KGHSH, CDR2 LQKENI. The length of the CDR3 is 13 residues. Here the CDR3 reads CASSHDVNTEAFF. CDR3 nucleotides: TGTGCCAGCTCACACGACGTGAACACTGAAGCTTTCTTT.

The chain is built from TRBV7-5 and TRBJ2-1; the table's D call, TRBD2, was not checked against the DNA. TRBV7-5 is termed a pseudogene. CDR3 length: 13 amino acids. CDR3 bases: TGTGCCAGAAGCGAGGAGGACTACAATGAGCAGTTCTTC. Residues: CARSEEDYNEQFF.

The rearrangement joins TRBV7-9 to TRBJ1-2; possibly TRBD1 for D (6 bases). Per germline, CDR1 SEHNR and CDR2 FQNEAQ (reference sequence). V lost 3 bases and J 3 bases, leaving 23 bases between the germline ends. This CDR3 contains 18 residues. CDR3 sequence reads: CASSFPNSTGSTDYGYTF. In DNA form, the CDR3 reads TGTGCCAGCAGCTTCCCAAACTCGACAGGCTCGACCGACTATGGCTACACCTTC.

The chain combines TRBV24-1 with TRBJ2-5; D is unresolved. Germline V CDR1 and CDR2: KGHDR, SFDVKD. The germline V and J ends were trimmed by 0 bases and 3 bases, with 1 base remaining between them. CDR3 length equals 12 residues. CDR3 region: CATSDLKETQYF. DNA of the CDR3: TGTGCCACCAGTGATTTGAAAGAGACCCAGTACTTC.

The rearrangement uses TRBV5-4 and TRBJ2-7; 12 nucleotides align to TRBD2. V dropped 4 bases and J dropped 3; count of bases not matched to a gene: 5. The CDR3 contains 15 residues. CDR1 is SGHNT and CDR2 is YYREEE in the germline V gene (reference sequence). In DNA, the CDR3 is TGTGCCAGCAGCGCCGGGACTAGCGGGTTCTACGAGCAGTACTTC. Protein: CASSAGTSGFYEQYF.

The chain links TRBV6-2 or TRBV6-3 to TRBJ1-2, with D possibly TRBD1 on 6 matching bases. The V end lost 2 bases, the J end lost 2 bases, and 21 bases lay between the germline ends. The CDR3 runs to 18 residues. CDR1 MNHEY and CDR2 SVGEGT come from the germline V gene. The CDR3 is CASSYGWRKDSSNYGYTF. CDR3 nucleotide sequence: TGTGCCAGCAGTTACGGGTGGCGGAAGGACAGTTCAAACTATGGCTACACCTTC.

The rearrangement links TRBV7-9 to TRBJ1-4; perhaps TRBD1 as D (5 bases). The germline V and J ends were trimmed by 5 bases and 12 bases, with 19 bases remaining between them. The CDR3 totals 14 residues. The germline CDR1 and CDR2 sequences are SEHNR and FQNEAQ (reference sequence). The CDR3, as DNA: TGTGCCAGCAGCCCCTACTCGGGGGTTGGCGAACTGTTTTTT. Translated: CASSPYSGVGELFF.

The sample holds one count of this clone. V is TRBV9 and J is TRBJ2-2; D is ambiguous. CDR3 length: 14 amino acids. Trimming removed 0 bases at V and 8 bases at J, with 11 bases between. Germline V CDR1 and CDR2: SGDLS, YYNGEE. The CDR3 spells CASSVGPAGGELFF. The DNA of the CDR3 is TGTGCCAGCAGCGTAGGGCCCGCCGGTGGGGAGCTGTTTTTT.

V gene TRBV2 combines with J gene TRBJ2-1, with 8 nucleotides matching TRBD1. The junction had 5 bases not matched to a gene; V was cut back by 0 bases and J by 10 bases. The V gene's germline CDR1 is SNHLY and CDR2 FYNNEI. The CDR3 length is 14 residues. For the CDR3, the DNA is TGTGCCAGCAGTGAAGCGGGGACAGGACTCGAGCAGTTCTTC. This encodes CASSEAGTGLEQFF.

The rearrangement joins TRBV25-1 to TRBJ2-2; D gene unclear. The germline V and J ends were trimmed by 6 bases and 3 bases, with 14 bases remaining between them. CDR1 and CDR2 from the germline V gene are MGHDK and SYGVNS. The CDR3 is 15 residues long. The CDR3 region is CASSSASGYTGELFF. Written as DNA, the CDR3 is TGTGCCAGCAGCTCCGCTAGTGGGTACACCGGGGAGCTGTTTTTT.

To note about this clone: An end of the junction differs from the germline gene, which may be a read error. The gene calls are TRBV7-7 and TRBJ2-2, with D possibly being TRBD2 (7 bases). The V gene's germline CDR1 is SSHAT and CDR2 FNYEAQ (reference sequence). The CDR3 runs 15 residues. This CDR3 reads CASSPVGGVAGELFF. As DNA, the CDR3 is TGTGCTAGCAGCCCCGTAGGGGGGGTTGCCGGGGAGCTGTTTTTT.

The V and J genes are TRBV18 and TRBJ2-7, with 7 bases lining up with TRBD2. Germline V gene lookup returns CDR1 KGHSH and CDR2 LQKENI. This CDR3 is 14 amino acids long. V trimming: 3 bases; J trimming: 11 bases; junction bases outside the gene matches: 13. The CDR3 bases are TGTGCCAGCTCACCCCCATCGGGGCGGGAGACGGAGTACTTC. Encoded protein: CASSPPSGRETEYF.

The table lists this clone with a count of one. J is TRBJ2-3 and V is TRBV11-3; 15 positions agree with TRBD2. The CDR3 consists of 19 residues. Unmatched junction bases numbered 10, after V lost 4 bases and J lost 2 bases. Germline CDR1 SGHNT, CDR2 YENEEA. This chain's CDR3 is CASSSPGLAGGHYTDTQYF. The CDR3 region has the DNA TGTGCCAGCAGCTCGCCGGGACTAGCGGGAGGCCACTACACAGATACGCAGTATTTT.